This TCR beta chain was recovered during a study of T cells in localized non-small cell lung cancer. Assay used: immunoSEQ multiplex PCR; TCRdb lists only in-frame clones, some missing. The sample lists roughly 15,000 clones, approximately 90% occurring once. Trimming removed 6 bases from V and 8 bases from J; junction bases left unmatched: 8. Germline lookup yields CDR1 MDHEN and CDR2 SYDVKM. The CDR3 sequence is 15 residues long. The rearrangement links TRBV28 to TRBJ2-1; 12 bases agree with TRBD2. The receptor comes from a female donor at least 60 years old with stage III squamous cell lung carcinoma. Sequenced here: peripheral blood, sampled before any cancer treatment. CDR3 in amino acids: CASRRTSGNEDEQFF. CDR3 coding DNA: TGTGCCAGCAGACGGACTAGCGGGAATGAGGATGAGCAGTTCTTC.